This record concerns one T cell receptor beta chain sequence. CDR3 length equals 13 residues. The germline V gene has CDR1 SQVTM and CDR2 ANQGSEA. V lost 6 bases and J 2 bases, leaving 13 bases between the germline ends. The record originates from a study of shared clonotypes between healthy human individuals. The authors split each subset's genomic DNA evenly across several immunoSEQ plates. The assay was immunoSEQ multiplex PCR, and TCRdb's table has in-frame clones only and misses some. The profile shows roughly 500,000 clones, 70% to 80% of them singletons. The specimen was PBMCs. This clonotype was obtained from a woman in her thirties or forties in good health. Some clones in this sample may be carry-over from other donors' samples. This chain links TRBV29-1 with TRBJ1-2, with D possibly being TRBD1 (6 bases). The CDR3 sequence is CSVLTGRNYGYTF. The CDR3 DNA follows: TGCAGCGTCCTAACAGGGCGCAACTATGGCTACACCTTC.